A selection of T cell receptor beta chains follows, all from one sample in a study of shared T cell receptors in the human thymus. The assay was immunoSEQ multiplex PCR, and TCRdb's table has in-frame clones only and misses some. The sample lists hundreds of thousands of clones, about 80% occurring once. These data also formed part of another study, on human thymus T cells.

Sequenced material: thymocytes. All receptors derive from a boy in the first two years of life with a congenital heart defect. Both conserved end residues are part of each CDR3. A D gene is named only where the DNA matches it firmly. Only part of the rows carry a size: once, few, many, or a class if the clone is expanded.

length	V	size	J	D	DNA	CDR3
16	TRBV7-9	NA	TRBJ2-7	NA	TGTGCCAGCAGCTTAGGTTTCGGGGGAAAGATCTACGAGCAGTACTTC	CASSLGFGGKIYEQYF
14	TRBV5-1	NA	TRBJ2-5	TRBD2	TGCGCCAGCAGCTTGTCGTGGGAGGGGGAGACCCAGTACTTC	CASSLSWEGETQYF
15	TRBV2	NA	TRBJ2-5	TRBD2	TGTGCCAGCAGTTCCGACGGGGGGAATCAAGAGACCCAGTACTTC	CASSSDGGNQETQYF
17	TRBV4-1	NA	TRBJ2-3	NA	TGCGCCAGCAGCCAAAAGTTCGACCGGGAGTGCACAGATACGCAGTATTTT	CASSQKFDRECTDTQYF
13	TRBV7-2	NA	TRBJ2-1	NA	TGTGCCAGCAGCTTAGCTCGGGACTCCTTACAGTTCTTC	CASSLARDSLQFF
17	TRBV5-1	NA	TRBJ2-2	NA	TGCGCCAGCAGCTTGGTGCCTCCGGCCCACTATTCCGGGGAGCTGTTTTTT	CASSLVPPAHYSGELFF
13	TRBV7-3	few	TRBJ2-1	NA	TGTGCCAGCAGCTTGGGACAAGGCCATGAGCAGTTCTTC	CASSLGQGHEQFF
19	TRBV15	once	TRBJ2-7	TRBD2	TGTGCCACCAGCAGAGAACCACCCGGGACTAGCGGGGTGAGATACGAGCAGTACTTC	CATSREPPGTSGVRYEQYF
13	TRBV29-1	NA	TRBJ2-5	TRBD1	TGCAGCGCGGGACAGGGGGTCATGAAGACCCAGTACTTC	CSAGQGVMKTQYF
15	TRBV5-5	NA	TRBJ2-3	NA	TGTGCCAGCAGCCCAGGGGTGGGGGGCACAGATACGCAGTATTTT	CASSPGVGGTDTQYF